What follows are 18 T cell receptor beta chains derived from one specimen sequenced in a study of beta chain features in type 1 diabetes. The sequenced template was cDNA made from the entire isolated RNA. Sequencing used immunoSEQ multiplex PCR; TCRdb keeps in-frame clones, though not all of them. The repertoire consists of a few hundred thousand clones, with roughly 17% occurring once and the leading ten covering 0.07% to 0.095%. For these receptors, no antigen is known. Study-wide results and limits: Among patients with Type 1 diabetes, TCRB CDR3s were moderately but significantly shorter in every one of the four CD4+ subsets.

Material: naive CD4+ T cells from blood. The source is a man aged 30 to 39 with type 1 diabetes.

In its sample, this clone was seen a few times. The chain combines TRBV14 with TRBJ2-1; the D gene is possibly TRBD2 (5 bases). The V gene lost 4 bases and the J gene lost 9 bases, with 7 bases spanning the gap. The CDR3 covers 11 residues. Germline V gene data show CDR1 as SGHDN and CDR2 as FVKESK. The CDR3 sequence is CASSLTSEQFF. The CDR3 DNA follows: TGTGCCAGCAGCCTAACTAGTGAGCAGTTCTTC.

This clone turned up a few times. V and J are TRBV10-3 and TRBJ2-7; no firm D call. CDR1 ENHRY and CDR2 SYGVKD come from the germline V gene. Trimming took 7 bases from V and 5 from J, leaving 12 bases between them. The CDR3 extends over 12 amino acids. The CDR3 loop reads CAIKGDWDEQYF. In DNA form, the CDR3 reads TGTGCCATCAAAGGTGATTGGGACGAGCAGTACTTC.

There are a few counts of this clone. The chain employs TRBV29-1 and TRBJ2-4; 11 bases align to TRBD1. V trimming: 6 bases; J trimming: 6 bases; junction bases outside the gene matches: 7. The CDR3 contains 14 residues. Germline CDR1 is SQVTM and CDR2 is ANQGSEA. This CDR3 is CSVARGQGGNIQYF. The CDR3 region has the DNA TGCAGCGTCGCGCGGGGACAGGGGGGAAACATTCAGTACTTC.

This clone was seen a handful of times. The J gene is TRBJ1-5, the V gene TRBV7-9, with D perhaps matching TRBD1 (6 bases). The CDR3 sequence is 14 residues long. Germline V CDR1 and CDR2: SEHNR, FQNEAQ (reference sequence). V lost 7 bases and J 7 bases, leaving 17 bases between the germline ends. The CDR3 region has the DNA TGTGCCAGCAACCAACAGGGTTCACACCAGCCCCAGCATTTT. Translated, it gives CASNQQGSHQPQHF.

Only a few counts were recorded for this clone. The chain employs TRBV7-2 and TRBJ2-4; the D gene is possibly TRBD1 (5 bases). Germline values: CDR1 SGHTA, CDR2 FQGNSA. V lost 7 bases and J 9 bases, leaving 10 bases between the germline ends. This CDR3 contains 11 residues. The CDR3 sequence: CASMSGAIQYF. CDR3 DNA: TGTGCCAGCATGAGTGGGGCCATTCAGTACTTC.

This clone showed up just a few times. CDR3 protein: CASSVLPQETQYF. The DNA of the CDR3 is TGTGCCAGCAGCGTACTTCCCCAAGAGACCCAGTACTTC. The J gene is TRBJ2-5, the V gene TRBV9, with D unclear. Germline loops: CDR1 SGDLS, CDR2 YYNGEE. Trimming took off 1 base at V and 1 base at J, with 5 bases between the two ends. The CDR3 sequence is 13 residues long.

This clone was picked up a small number of times. This sequence joins TRBV2 and TRBJ1-1; 8 nucleotides line up with TRBD1. V shed 7 bases and J 4 bases; nucleotides not matched to a gene: 5. The CDR3 length is 13 residues. The germline V gene has CDR1 SNHLY and CDR2 FYNNEI. The CDR3 DNA follows: TGTGCCAGCACCCTGGACAGGGCCACTGAAGCTTTCTTT. Protein sequence: CASTLDRATEAFF.

The chain is built from TRBV28 and TRBJ2-3; 14 positions agree with TRBD2. Germline-derived CDR1 and CDR2 are MDHEN and SYDVKM. This CDR3 has 17 amino acids. The ends lost 4 bases at V and 4 bases at J; junction bases unmatched: 7. CDR3 nucleotides: TGTGCCAGCAGTTCCGGACTAGCGGGAGGTAGCGCAGATACGCAGTATTTT. It is translated as CASSSGLAGGSADTQYF.

V usage is TRBV30 and J usage is TRBJ2-7, with D perhaps matching TRBD1 or TRBD2 (5 bases each). V shed 1 base and J shed 0 bases, with 7 bases lying between them. This CDR3 has 13 amino acids. The germline V gene encodes CDR1 GTSNPN and CDR2 SVGIG (reference sequence). The DNA for the CDR3 is TGTGCCTGGAGTGGGGGGTTCTCCTACGAGCAGTACTTC. The encoded protein is CAWSGGFSYEQYF. Drawing the rest from reference TRBV30 and TRBJ2-7, the complete variable domain is SQTIHQWPATLVQPVGSPLSLECTVEGTSNPNLYWYRQAAGRGLQLLFYSVGIGQISSEVPQNLSASRPQDRQFILSSKKLLLSDSGFYLCAWSGGFSYEQYFGPGTRLTVT.

This clone came up a few times. The chain joins TRBV5-1 to TRBJ2-3; D may be TRBD2 (5 bases). The V end was cut by 4 bases, the J end by 5 bases, with 14 bases between. From germline, CDR1 is SGHRS and CDR2 YFSETQ. The CDR3 spans 14 residues. CDR3 sequence (DNA): TGCGCCAGCAGCGCCGAGGGATGGAAAGATACGCAGTATTTT. Translation gives CASSAEGWKDTQYF.

The V call is TRBV10-3, the J call TRBJ2-7; 10 bases are a match to TRBD1. CDR3 length equals 13 residues. Germline assignment: CDR1 ENHRY and CDR2 SYGVKD. Trimming took 8 bases from V and 5 from J; bases not matched to a gene: 6. This chain's CDR3 is CAISGTGDHEQYF. The CDR3 DNA sequence: TGTGCCATCTCCGGGACAGGGGACCACGAGCAGTACTTC.

This chain connects TRBV5-4 to TRBJ2-1; perhaps TRBD1 as D (5 bases). Trimming stripped 1 base from V and 0 bases from J, with 5 bases between. CDR1 SGHNT and CDR2 YYREEE come from the germline V gene (reference sequence). This CDR3 contains 14 residues. CDR3 protein: CASSLQGSYNEQFF. The CDR3 region has the DNA TGTGCCAGCAGCTTGCAGGGCTCCTACAATGAGCAGTTCTTC. Full variable domain (outside the CDR3, taken from reference TRBV5-4 and TRBJ2-1): ETGVTQSPTHLIKTRGQQVTLRCSSQSGHNTVSWYQQALGQGPQFIFQYYREEENGRGNFPPRFSGLQFPNYSSELNVNALELDDSALYLCASSLQGSYNEQFFGPGTRLTVL.

V and J are TRBV4-3 and TRBJ1-2; 11 positions match TRBD1. With 2 bases clipped from V and 8 bases from J, the junction kept 7 bases outside the gene matches. Per the germline V gene, CDR1 is LGHNA and CDR2 is YSLEER. The CDR3 is made up of 15 amino acids. The CDR3 DNA sequence: TGCGCCAGCAGCCAACCGGACAGGGGGCGTCAAGGCTACACCTTC. Its protein is CASSQPDRGRQGYTF.

This clone was detected a few times. The sample contains more than one DNA sequence encoding this CDR3. The V and J genes are TRBV30 and TRBJ1-4; D gene ambiguous. CDR3 length: 12 residues. The V gene's germline CDR1 is GTSNPN and CDR2 SVGIG (reference sequence). Trimming removed 0 bases at V and 7 bases at J, with 6 bases between. This CDR3 is CAWSVRGEKLFF. CDR3 in DNA: TGTGCCTGGAGTGTCCGGGGTGAAAAACTGTTTTTT.

This clone was found a few times. The chain couples TRBV29-1 to TRBJ2-7; D ambiguous. The CDR3 covers 14 residues. CDR1 is SQVTM, CDR2 ANQGSEA, per germline. V gave up 4 bases and J gave up 5 bases, with 18 bases separating them. The chain's CDR3 is CSVVGIPGPDEQYF. The CDR3 DNA reads as TGCAGCGTTGTGGGTATCCCGGGTCCGGACGAGCAGTACTTC.

This sequence joins TRBV2 and TRBJ2-3; 11 nucleotides line up with TRBD2. V was clipped by 3 bases and J by 2 bases; unmatched bases: 10. Germline-derived CDR1 and CDR2 are SNHLY and FYNNEI. CDR3 length: 18 amino acids. Written as DNA, the CDR3 is TGTGCCAGCAGTGATGAACCTGTGACTAGCGGGATCACAGATACGCAGTATTTT. Protein product: CASSDEPVTSGITDTQYF. Full variable domain (missing parts from reference TRBV2 and TRBJ2-3): EPEVTQTPSHQVTQMGQEVILRCVPISNHLYFYWYRQILGQKVEFLVSFYNNEISEKSEIFDDQFSVERPDGSNFTLKIRSTKLEDSAMYFCASSDEPVTSGITDTQYFGPGTRLTVL.

V usage is TRBV7-2 and J usage is TRBJ2-5; D might be TRBD1 (5 bases). V lost 5 bases to trimming and J lost 7 bases, with 17 bases between them. CDR1 and CDR2 (germline): SGHTA, FQGNSA. The CDR3 runs to 14 residues. The CDR3 region has the DNA TGTGCCAGCAGCCCCGGCCAGGGTTTGGGGACCCAGTACTTC. Translated: CASSPGQGLGTQYF.

The V and J genes are TRBV18 and TRBJ2-7; D is unclear. Between the trimmed V and J ends, which lost 3 bases and 6 bases, there was a span of 6 bases. Per the germline V gene, CDR1 is KGHSH and CDR2 is LQKENI. CDR3 size: 11 residues. The CDR3 protein is CASSPAFEQYF. The CDR3 DNA is TGTGCCAGCTCACCGGCATTCGAGCAGTACTTC.